The 8 T cell receptor beta chains reported below all come from one sample, sequenced in a study of CD8+ T cells in alopecia areata. Described treatment: oral pan-JAK inhibitor, 5-10 mg twice daily. RNA, once extracted, was reverse transcribed into cDNA for use as the sequencing template. Libraries were prepared by immunoSEQ multiplex PCR; TCRdb keeps only in-frame clonotypes and omits some of them. The top ten hold 0.7% to 1% of the sample, which has 150,000 to 200,000 clones, about two thirds seen once. The sample consisted of CD4+ T cells sorted from blood, taken at week 4, from a patient treated with tofacitinib. The receptors come from a human donor with alopecia areata.

This sequence joins TRBV11-2 and TRBJ2-7; 9 bases agree with TRBD2. J gave up 3 bases and V 4 bases, and 7 bases lay outside the gene matches. Germline loops: CDR1 SGHAT, CDR2 FQNNGV. The CDR3 contains 15 residues. As DNA, the CDR3 is TGTGCCAGCAGCTCTCTAGCGGGGTTGGGCTACGAGCAGTACTTC. It specifies CASSSLAGLGYEQYF.

The J gene is TRBJ2-6, the V gene TRBV6-1, with unresolved D. Per the germline V gene, CDR1 is MNHNS and CDR2 is SASEGT. Trimming removed 7 bases from V and 0 bases from J, with 4 bases in between. The CDR3 has 13 amino acids. CDR3 region: CASTNSGANVLTF. The DNA of the CDR3 is TGTGCCAGCACCAACTCTGGGGCCAACGTCCTGACTTTC.

CDR3 sequence (DNA): TGTGCCTGGAGTGTCTGGACAGGGGGCGCGACTAATGAAAAACTGTTTTTT. This sequence encodes CAWSVWTGGATNEKLFF. The rearrangement uses TRBV30 and TRBJ1-4, with 11 bases lining up with TRBD1. Per germline, CDR1 GTSNPN and CDR2 SVGIG (reference sequence). The ends lost 0 bases at V and 2 bases at J; junction bases unmatched: 5. There are 17 residues in the CDR3.

This clone came up once. The chain has TRBV11-2 and TRBJ1-2; TRBD1 agrees at 9 bases. There are 13 residues in the CDR3. The germline gives CDR1 SGHAT, CDR2 FQNNGV. Unmatched junction bases numbered 2, after V lost 4 bases and J lost 5 bases. CDR3 bases: TGTGCCAGCAGCTCGGGACAGGGTTATGGCTACACCTTC. Protein product: CASSSGQGYGYTF.

V is TRBV10-3 and J is TRBJ2-7; the match to TRBD2 covers 13 bases. In germline, CDR1 is ENHRY, CDR2 SYGVKD. J lost 5 bases, V lost 4 bases, and 2 bases had no gene match. The CDR3 contains 14 residues. The CDR3 region has the DNA TGTGCCATCAGTGGGACTAGCGGGGGAAACGAGCAGTACTTC. Translation: CAISGTSGGNEQYF.

The table lists this clone with a count of one. This rearrangement joins TRBV5-6 to TRBJ1-2; 7 bases line up with TRBD1. Germline trimming cut 7 bases from V and 8 bases from J; bases unmatched to any gene: 17. Germline V gives CDR1 SGHDT, CDR2 YYEEEE. The CDR3 totals 15 residues. The CDR3 protein is CASSVNRGLTPGYTF. The CDR3, as DNA: TGTGCCAGCTCTGTTAACAGGGGCCTTACACCGGGCTACACCTTC.

The rearrangement uses TRBV29-1 and TRBJ2-5, with a tentative D call TRBD2 (5 bases). V dropped 8 bases and J dropped 4 bases, with 11 bases sitting between them. This CDR3 is built from 11 residues. Looked up from germline, CDR1 is SQVTM and CDR2 is ANQGSEA. CDR3 in amino acids: CSPLRGETQYF. The CDR3 nucleotides read TGCAGCCCGCTTCGGGGAGAGACCCAGTACTTC.

The rearrangement links TRBV30 to TRBJ2-5, with TRBD1 matching 10 bases. The CDR3 extends over 13 amino acids. In germline, CDR1 is GTSNPN, CDR2 SVGIG (reference sequence). V lost 5 bases and J lost 4; bases outside the gene matches: 4. The DNA of the CDR3 is TGTGCCTGGGAGACAGGGGGCACAGAGACCCAGTACTTC. Its translation: CAWETGGTETQYF.